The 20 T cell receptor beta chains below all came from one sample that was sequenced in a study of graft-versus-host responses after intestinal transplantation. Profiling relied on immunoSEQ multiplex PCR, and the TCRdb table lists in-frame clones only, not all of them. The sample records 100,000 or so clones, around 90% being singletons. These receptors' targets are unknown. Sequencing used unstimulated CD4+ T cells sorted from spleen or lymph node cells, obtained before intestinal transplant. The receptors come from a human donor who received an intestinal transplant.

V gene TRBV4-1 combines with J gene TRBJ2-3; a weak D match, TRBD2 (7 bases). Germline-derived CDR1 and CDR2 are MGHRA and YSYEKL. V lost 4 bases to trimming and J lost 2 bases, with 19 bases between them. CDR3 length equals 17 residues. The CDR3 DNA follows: TGCGCCAGCAGCCCACAGGTCGGGGGGCTCCACACAGATACGCAGTATTTT. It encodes CASSPQVGGLHTDTQYF.

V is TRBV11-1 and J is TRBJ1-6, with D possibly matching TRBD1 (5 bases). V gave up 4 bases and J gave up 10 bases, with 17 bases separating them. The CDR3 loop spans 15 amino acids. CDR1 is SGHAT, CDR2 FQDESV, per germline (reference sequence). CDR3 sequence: CASSSEVGVGSPLHF. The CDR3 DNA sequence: TGTGCCAGCAGCTCCGAGGTAGGGGTAGGATCACCCCTCCACTTT. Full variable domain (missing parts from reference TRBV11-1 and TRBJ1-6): EAEVAQSPRYKITEKSQAVAFWCDPISGHATLYWYRQILGQGPELLVQFQDESVVDDSQLPKDRFSAERLKGVDSTLKIQPAELGDSAMYLCASSSEVGVGSPLHFGNGTRLTVT.

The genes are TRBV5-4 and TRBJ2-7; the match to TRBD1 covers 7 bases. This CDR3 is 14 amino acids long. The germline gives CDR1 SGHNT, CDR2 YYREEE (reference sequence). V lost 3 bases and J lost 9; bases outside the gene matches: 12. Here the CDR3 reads CASSSRDRSWRQYF. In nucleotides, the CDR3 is TGTGCCAGCAGCTCCCGGGACAGAAGCTGGAGGCAGTACTTC.

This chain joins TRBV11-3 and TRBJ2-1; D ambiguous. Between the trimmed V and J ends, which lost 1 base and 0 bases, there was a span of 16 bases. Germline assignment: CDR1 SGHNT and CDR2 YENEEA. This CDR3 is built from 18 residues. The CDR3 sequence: CASSLAGFISRSYNEQFF. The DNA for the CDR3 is TGTGCCAGCAGCTTAGCGGGTTTCATCTCCCGCTCCTACAATGAGCAGTTCTTC.

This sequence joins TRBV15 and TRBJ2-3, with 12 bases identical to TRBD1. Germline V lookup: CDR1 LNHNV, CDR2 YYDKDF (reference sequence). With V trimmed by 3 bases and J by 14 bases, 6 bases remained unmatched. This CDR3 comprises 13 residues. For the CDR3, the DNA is TGTGCCACCAGCAGGGGGGACAGGGGGCCCCTGTATTTT. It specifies CATSRGDRGPLYF.

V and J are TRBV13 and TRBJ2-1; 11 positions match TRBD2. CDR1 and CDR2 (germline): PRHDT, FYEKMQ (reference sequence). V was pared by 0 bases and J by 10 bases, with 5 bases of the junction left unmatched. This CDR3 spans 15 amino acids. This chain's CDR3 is CASSLGTSGVKEQFF. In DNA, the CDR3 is TGTGCCAGCAGCTTAGGGACTAGCGGGGTCAAGGAGCAGTTCTTC.

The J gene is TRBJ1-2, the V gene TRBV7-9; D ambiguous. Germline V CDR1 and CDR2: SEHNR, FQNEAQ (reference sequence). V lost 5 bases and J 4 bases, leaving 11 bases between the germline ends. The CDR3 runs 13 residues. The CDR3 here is CASSDTRLYGYTF. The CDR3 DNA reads TGTGCCAGCAGCGATACCAGGCTCTATGGCTACACCTTC.

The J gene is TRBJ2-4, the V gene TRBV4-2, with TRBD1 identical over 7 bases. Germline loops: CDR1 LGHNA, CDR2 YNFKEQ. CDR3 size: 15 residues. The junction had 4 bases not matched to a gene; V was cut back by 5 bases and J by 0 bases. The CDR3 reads CASSGTAVAKNIQYF. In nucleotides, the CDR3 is TGTGCCAGCAGCGGGACAGCTGTAGCCAAAAACATTCAGTACTTC.

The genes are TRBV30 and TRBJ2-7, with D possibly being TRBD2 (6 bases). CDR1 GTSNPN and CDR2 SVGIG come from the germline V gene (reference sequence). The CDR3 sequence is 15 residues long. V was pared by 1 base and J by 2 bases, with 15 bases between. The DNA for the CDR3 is TGTGCCTGGAGTGCAACCATGGGACTGGCCTACGAGCAGTACTTC. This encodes CAWSATMGLAYEQYF.

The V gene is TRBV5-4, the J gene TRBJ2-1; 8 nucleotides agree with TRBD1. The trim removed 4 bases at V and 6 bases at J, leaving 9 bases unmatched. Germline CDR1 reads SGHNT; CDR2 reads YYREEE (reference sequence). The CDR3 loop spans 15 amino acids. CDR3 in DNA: TGTGCCAGCAGCGACGGACAGGGACCCCCCAATGAGCAGTTCTTC. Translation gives CASSDGQGPPNEQFF.

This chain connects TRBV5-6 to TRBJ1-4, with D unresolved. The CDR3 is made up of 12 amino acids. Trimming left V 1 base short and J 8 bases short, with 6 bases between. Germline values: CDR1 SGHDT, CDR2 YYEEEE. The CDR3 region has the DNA TGTGCCAGCAGCTTGAGAGGAGAAAAACTGTTTTTT. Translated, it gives CASSLRGEKLFF.

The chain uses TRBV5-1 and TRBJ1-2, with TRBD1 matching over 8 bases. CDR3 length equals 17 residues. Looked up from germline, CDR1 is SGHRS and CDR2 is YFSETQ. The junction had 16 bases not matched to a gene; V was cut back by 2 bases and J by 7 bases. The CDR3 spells CASSFNPRGQGFPGYTF. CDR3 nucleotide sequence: TGCGCCAGCAGCTTCAACCCTCGCGGACAGGGCTTTCCTGGCTACACCTTC.

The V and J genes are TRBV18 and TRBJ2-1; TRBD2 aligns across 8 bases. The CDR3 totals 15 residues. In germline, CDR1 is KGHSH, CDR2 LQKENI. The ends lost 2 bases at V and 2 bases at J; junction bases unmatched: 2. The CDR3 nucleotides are TGTGCCAGCTCACCAACTAGCGGACCCTACAATGAGCAGTTCTTC. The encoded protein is CASSPTSGPYNEQFF.

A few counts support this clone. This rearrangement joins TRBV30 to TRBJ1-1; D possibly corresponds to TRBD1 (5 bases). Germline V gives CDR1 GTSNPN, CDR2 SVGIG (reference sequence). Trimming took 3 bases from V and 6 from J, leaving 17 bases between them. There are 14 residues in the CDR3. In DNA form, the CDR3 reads TGTGCCTGGAGCCTATTTCACGGGGACTCTGAAGCTTTCTTT. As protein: CAWSLFHGDSEAFF.

The CDR3 loop is CASSLRTVYSNQPQHF. CDR3 nucleotides: TGTGCCAGCAGTTTACGGACAGTCTATAGCAATCAGCCCCAGCATTTT. V usage is TRBV6-6 and J usage is TRBJ1-5; D is possibly TRBD1 (6 bases). The CDR3 loop spans 16 amino acids. CDR1 and CDR2 (germline): MNHNY, SVGAGI (reference sequence). Trimming took 4 bases from V and 0 from J, leaving 13 bases between them.

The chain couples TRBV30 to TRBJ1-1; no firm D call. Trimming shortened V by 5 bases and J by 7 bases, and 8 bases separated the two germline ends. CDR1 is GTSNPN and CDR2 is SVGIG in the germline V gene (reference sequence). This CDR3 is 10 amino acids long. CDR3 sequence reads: CAWGSFEAFF. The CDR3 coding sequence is TGTGCCTGGGGGAGTTTTGAAGCTTTCTTT.

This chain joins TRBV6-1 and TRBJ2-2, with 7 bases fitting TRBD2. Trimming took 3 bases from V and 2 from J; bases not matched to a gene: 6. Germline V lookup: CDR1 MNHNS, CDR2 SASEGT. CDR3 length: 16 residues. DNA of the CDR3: TGTGCCAGCAGTGATGGTCTAGCGGCTAACACCGGGGAGCTGTTTTTT. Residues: CASSDGLAANTGELFF.

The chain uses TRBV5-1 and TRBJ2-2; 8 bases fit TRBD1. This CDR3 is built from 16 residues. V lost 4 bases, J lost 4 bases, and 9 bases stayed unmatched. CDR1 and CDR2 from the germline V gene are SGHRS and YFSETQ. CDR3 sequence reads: CASSRPGTGFTGELFF. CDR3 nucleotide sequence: TGCGCCAGCAGCCGCCCCGGGACAGGATTCACCGGGGAGCTGTTTTTT.

CDR3 residues: CASRPGRADTQYF. CDR3 DNA sequence: TGTGCCAGCAGACCGGGGAGGGCAGATACGCAGTATTTT. The genes are TRBV28 and TRBJ2-3; 7 bases fit TRBD2. Germline V gives CDR1 MDHEN, CDR2 SYDVKM. V lost 6 bases to trimming and J lost 4 bases; unmatched junction nucleotides: 4. CDR3 length: 13 amino acids.

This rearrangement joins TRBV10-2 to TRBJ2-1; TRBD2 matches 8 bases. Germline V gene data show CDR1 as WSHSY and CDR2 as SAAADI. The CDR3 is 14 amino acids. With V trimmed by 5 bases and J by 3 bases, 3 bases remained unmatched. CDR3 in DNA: TGCGCCAGCAGTTCTAGCGGGTTCTACAATGAGCAGTTCTTC. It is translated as CASSSSGFYNEQFF.